A single sample gave rise to the 15 T cell receptor beta chains below, sequenced in a study of T cells in localized non-small cell lung cancer. Produced via immunoSEQ multiplex PCR; TCRdb's table is partial and in-frame only. Here the sample spans about 3,000 clones, around 22% being singletons. The material was lung tumor tissue, obtained before any cancer treatment. Source of these receptors: a female donor at least 60 years old with stage I lung adenocarcinoma.

The CDR3 DNA follows: TGTGCCAGCAGCTCCTCCGAGACTGGCGTCGTAGCTTTCTTT. The encoded protein is CASSSSETGVVAFF. This chain connects TRBV11-3 to TRBJ1-1; no firm D call. CDR3 size: 14 residues. Germline CDR1 and CDR2: SGHNT and YENEEA. V lost 4 bases to trimming and J lost 10 bases, with 19 bases between them.

The V call is TRBV29-1, the J call TRBJ2-5; D is possibly TRBD1 (5 bases). The germline V and J ends were trimmed by 3 bases and 0 bases, with 8 bases remaining between them. Germline values: CDR1 SQVTM, CDR2 ANQGSEA. This CDR3 spans 13 amino acids. CDR3: CSVEKGNQETQYF. DNA of the CDR3: TGCAGCGTTGAGAAGGGGAACCAAGAGACCCAGTACTTC.

This clone was observed a few times. J is TRBJ2-7 and V is TRBV6-8, with 8 nucleotides matching TRBD1. J gave up 2 bases and V 6 bases, and 15 bases lay outside the gene matches. The CDR3 runs 17 residues. CDR1 and CDR2 (germline): MNHGY, SAAAGT. CDR3 sequence (DNA): TGTGCCAGCAGGACAGGGGAAAACTTCCCGGGGACCTACGAGCAGTACTTC. Its translation is CASRTGENFPGTYEQYF.

The chain recombines TRBV19 with TRBJ1-2, with D hard to call. The CDR3 runs to 13 residues. V dropped 1 base and J dropped 4 bases, with 7 bases sitting between them. CDR1 and CDR2 from the germline V gene are LNHDA and SQIVND (reference sequence). CDR3: CASSIGRTYGYTF. In DNA form, the CDR3 reads TGTGCCAGTAGTATAGGACGGACCTATGGCTACACCTTC.

V usage is TRBV19 and J usage is TRBJ2-1; 8 nucleotides align to TRBD1. Germline trimming cut 6 bases from V and 1 base from J; bases unmatched to any gene: 2. There are 14 residues in the CDR3. Germline V gene sequence: CDR1 LNHDA, CDR2 SQIVND (reference sequence). Here the CDR3 DNA reads TGTGCCAGTAGGAGGACAGGGTCCTACAATGAGCAGTTCTTC. This encodes CASRRTGSYNEQFF.

The V and J genes are TRBV19 and TRBJ1-1; no clear D. With 9 bases removed from V and 0 bases from J, the gap between germline ends came to 14 bases. The CDR3 is 14 residues long. The V gene's germline CDR1 is LNHDA and CDR2 SQIVND (reference sequence). The CDR3 bases are TGTGCCAGCACCCCGGAGCAAATGAACACTGAAGCTTTCTTT. It specifies CASTPEQMNTEAFF.

V usage is TRBV18 and J usage is TRBJ1-3; D unclear. The ends were cut back, 6 bases at V and 0 bases at J, with 15 bases in the middle. Germline V gene sequence: CDR1 KGHSH, CDR2 LQKENI. The CDR3 runs to 16 residues. The CDR3 DNA is TGTGCCAGCTCTGCAGGCGCCGGAACCTCTGGAAACACCATATATTTT. Amino acid sequence: CASSAGAGTSGNTIYF.

This clone was detected a few times. The chain couples TRBV6-8 to TRBJ2-2; no clear D gene. In germline, CDR1 is MNHGY, CDR2 SAAAGT. CDR3 length: 15 amino acids. Between the trimmed V and J ends, which lost 5 bases and 5 bases, there was a span of 15 bases. For the CDR3, the DNA is TGTGCCAGCAGTGATATGGCGGATTCGACCGGGGAGCTGTTTTTT. This sequence encodes CASSDMADSTGELFF.

The rearrangement links TRBV1 to TRBJ2-5; the table assigns TRBD1, which was not confirmed against the DNA. TRBV1 is assigned pseudogene status. CDR3 length: 15 residues. Here the CDR3 DNA reads TGCGCCAGCAGGAGAACCGGGACAGTCCAAGAGACCCAGTACTTC. It yields the protein CASRRTGTVQETQYF.

The chain links TRBV11-3 to TRBJ2-3; no definite D call. Trimming removed 5 bases from V and 4 bases from J, with 19 bases in between. The CDR3 consists of 16 residues. Germline CDR1 and CDR2: SGHNT and YENEEA. As DNA, the CDR3 is TGTGCCAGCAGCCTCCACCGGGTCACTTTGGCAGATACGCAGTATTTT. The encoded protein is CASSLHRVTLADTQYF.

The chain couples TRBV28 to TRBJ2-7; D might be TRBD1 or TRBD2, each matching 5 bases. CDR1 and CDR2 from the germline V gene are MDHEN and SYDVKM. V was clipped by 3 bases and J by 7 bases, with 22 bases between them. CDR3 length equals 16 residues. In DNA form, the CDR3 reads TGTGCCAGCAGTTTCGGGGCAAGACTATCGAGGGTAGAGCAGTACTTC. Its translation is CASSFGARLSRVEQYF.

This clone counts as medium-sized (0.01 to 0.1%). The V gene is TRBV9, the J gene TRBJ1-2, with a possible D match to TRBD1 (5 bases). The CDR3 runs to 13 residues. Germline V lookup: CDR1 SGDLS, CDR2 YYNGEE. Between the trimmed V and J ends, which lost 3 bases and 6 bases, there was a span of 12 bases. The CDR3 coding sequence is TGTGCCAGCAGCGCGGGGGAGGAGGATGGCTACACCTTC. This translates into CASSAGEEDGYTF.

This clone was seen only a few times. The chain uses TRBV2 and TRBJ1-1; D may be TRBD1 (5 bases). This CDR3 has 15 amino acids. CDR1 is SNHLY and CDR2 is FYNNEI in the germline V gene. With 6 bases removed from V and 4 bases from J, the gap between germline ends came to 18 bases. CDR3 sequence: CASSVNGGGGTEAFF. CDR3 nucleotides: TGTGCCAGCAGCGTAAACGGGGGGGGTGGCACTGAAGCTTTCTTT.

In this sample, this clone turned up a few times. The chain uses TRBV11-3 and TRBJ2-3; D is uncertain. The V gene lost 7 bases and the J gene lost 4 bases, with 15 bases spanning the gap. Per germline, CDR1 SGHNT and CDR2 YENEEA. The CDR3 is 14 amino acids. As DNA, the CDR3 is TGTGCCAGCACCTCGGCGTTAGTTGCAGATACGCAGTATTTT. Protein: CASTSALVADTQYF.

This sequence joins TRBV6-8 and TRBJ2-3; tentative D call: TRBD2 (5 bases). CDR3 size: 15 residues. Per germline, CDR1 MNHGY and CDR2 SAAAGT. Deletions cut 10 bases from V and 0 bases from J, with 17 bases between. This CDR3 is CATLKTSTSTDTQYF. In nucleotides, the CDR3 is TGTGCCACCTTGAAAACTAGTACGAGCACAGATACGCAGTATTTT.